Below, one T cell receptor (beta chain) is given with its context. Its binding antigen is unknown. No per-base quality is available; no much larger clone lies one base away. For this chain, trimming is 2 bases at the V end and 0 bases at the J end, and the number of junction bases without a gene match is 2. CDR1 SGHRS and CDR2 YFSETQ were looked up in the germline V gene. Reading from cysteine to phenylalanine, the CDR3 counts 15 amino acids. Only the CDR3 portion is preserved as DNA: 45 bases, with reading frame beginning at the first base. Each collaborating institution followed its own protocols to collect whole blood in K2EDTA tubes. For TCRbeta analysis, collaborator samples were shipped as frozen whole blood, as isolated PBMCs, or as DNA extracted from either sample type. The data stem from a study of blood T cell repertoires in COVID-19 (dated by TCRdb to 2018 to 2020). For the wider study: Samples from collaborators originated in the United States, Italy and Spain and spanned both the acute and convalescent phases of COVID-19. Deeply sampled blood TCRbeta repertoires from subjects exposed to, actively infected with, or recovered from COVID-19 were included in the dataset. The repertoires were released in a freely available public database intended as a resource for research on the immune response to SARS-CoV-2. The prospective study material was composed of cDNA or gDNA derived from T cells, B-cell-depleted T cells, or PBMCs. Where HLA class I and class II types were available, the types were taken from metadata supplied by the sample provider, not from assay-based typing. Samples were obtained from the ongoing ImmuneRACE study (first 160 participants) and from about 1,300 subjects provided by 6 global collaborators. The sample metadata nearly always contained a de-identified subject ID, COVID-19 status, age in years and sex.

TCRbeta CDR3 regions were amplified from genomic DNA by means of the immunoSEQ Assay, a bias-controlled multiplex PCR. The paper's processing steps were these. Nucleated cell counts per sample were estimated from amplification of reference gene primers within the assay. Sequence reads were collapsed and filtered to measure the absolute abundance of every unique TCRbeta CDR3 rearrangement. Productive Simpson clonality was computed per sample as the square root of Simpson's diversity index over productive rearrangements. Not all clones reach the TCRdb copy of this immuneACCESS table, which keeps in-frame sequences only. Checked studies attribute under half of the gap to unresolved V genes and leave the rest unexplained. The V and J calls and clone size are taken from that table; D and trimming were inferred from the DNA. This sample lists fewer than 350,000 clones; approximately 88% were detected once. Of the sample, roughly 9% is held by the ten largest clones.

Overall results and qualifications from the work: How much clinical and demographic metadata was included differed by source and by participant, and the metadata was provided uncurated.

Sequences were obtained from peripheral blood. The TCR comes from a man younger than 30 with active or convalescent COVID-19. The chain was built from TRBV5-1 and TRBJ2-7, and TRBD1 matches 10 of the central bases. The sequenced DNA: TGCGCCAGCAGCTTCGACAGGGGGCCCTCCTACGAGCAGTACTTC. It specifies CASSFDRGPSYEQYF.